These T cell receptor beta chains were read from a single sample in a study of PD-L1 blockade in urothelial cancer. The data were produced by immunoSEQ multiplex PCR, yet TCRdb's version contains in-frame clones alone and is incomplete. The sample lists tens of thousands of clones, around 86% occurring once. Material: PBMCs, obtained around atezolizumab (anti-PD-L1) treatment. These receptor sequences come from a man in his 70s with urothelial cancer. The CDR3 runs from the conserved cysteine through the conserved F or W. The D gene is left open where the match is weak. Size is stated for part of the rows, as once, few or many counts, or as a class when the clone is expanded.

j_call cdr3_length v_call d_call clone_size cdr3_nt cdr3_aa
TRBJ2-5 14 TRBV15 TRBD2 NA TGTGCCACCAGCAGAGGGCTAGCGGGAGAGACCCAGTACTTC CATSRGLAGETQYF
TRBJ2-7 14 TRBV6-5 TRBD2 NA TGTGCCACCTACAGACTAGCGGGAAGCTACGAGCAGTACTTC CATYRLAGSYEQYF
TRBJ2-7 16 TRBV5-1 NA few TGCGCCAGCAGCTTCCAGACAGGCGTATCCTCCTACGAGCAGTACTTC CASSFQTGVSSYEQYF
TRBJ2-3 15 TRBV25-1 TRBD1 NA TGTGCCAGCAGTGACGTGGGGACAGGGCCAGATACGCAGTATTTT CASSDVGTGPDTQYF
TRBJ2-5 13 TRBV29-1 NA NA TGCAGCGGCTCCGGGACTGATCAAGAGACCCAGTACTTC CSGSGTDQETQYF
TRBJ2-5 15 TRBV30 NA once TGTGCCTGGAGTGTAAGGGGATTGGGAGGAGAGACCCAGTACTTC CAWSVRGLGGETQYF
TRBJ1-2 13 TRBV28 NA once TGTGCCAGCAGTGGGTACAGCTACTATGGCTACACCTTC CASSGYSYYGYTF
TRBJ2-3 19 TRBV6-1 NA NA TGTGCCAGCAGTGAGCTCAGACGGGGGTGGCAGGGGGAGGCAGATACGCAGTATTTT CASSELRRGWQGEADTQYF
TRBJ1-5 15 TRBV28 TRBD1 NA TGTGCCAGCAGCCGGGACAGGGGGCTTTCGGAGCCCCAGCATTTT CASSRDRGLSEPQHF
TRBJ2-7 12 TRBV7-9 NA NA TGTGCCAGCAGGCGGGACAGCTACGAGCAGTACTTC CASRRDSYEQYF
TRBJ2-5 15 TRBV2 NA NA TGTGCCAGCAGTGACGGAGGCTCAACCCAAGAGACCCAGTACTTC CASSDGGSTQETQYF
TRBJ2-7 12 TRBV6-1 NA NA TGTGCCAGCAGTTTGACAGCCTACGAGCAGTACTTC CASSLTAYEQYF
TRBJ2-6 16 TRBV28 NA NA TGTGCCAGCAGTTTAACAGGAGCCTCTGGGGCCAACGTCCTGACTTTC CASSLTGASGANVLTF
TRBJ1-5 14 TRBV19 NA few TGTGCCAGTAGTATTTCGGGGGACAATCAGCCCCAGCATTTT CASSISGDNQPQHF
TRBJ2-7 14 TRBV29-1 NA NA TGCAGCGTTGGAAGCCCGGGACAAGGCTACGAGCAGTACTTC CSVGSPGQGYEQYF
TRBJ1-3 15 TRBV9 TRBD1 NA TGTGCCAGCAGCCTAAACGACAGGGTTGGAAACACCATATATTTT CASSLNDRVGNTIYF
TRBJ1-1 13 TRBV19 NA NA TGTGCCACCGCGGACACGAGCTGGGCTGAAGCTTTCTTT CATADTSWAEAFF
TRBJ2-7 14 TRBV11-3 TRBD2 NA TGTGCCAGCAGCGCTGGACTAGCGGAGGGCGAGCAGTACTTC CASSAGLAEGEQYF
TRBJ1-2 14 TRBV19 TRBD1 NA TGTGCCAGTAGTATAGTAGGGACAGGGGCCGGCTACACCTTC CASSIVGTGAGYTF
TRBJ2-1 17 TRBV12-5 TRBD2 NA TGTGCTAGTGGTTTGTCCGGGGTAGCGGGGGCCTACAATGAGCAGTTCTTC CASGLSGVAGAYNEQFF
TRBJ2-2 14 TRBV5-1 NA NA TGCGCCAGCAGCTTAAGACAGAACACCGGGGAGCTGTTTTTT CASSLRQNTGELFF
TRBJ2-1 17 TRBV5-8 TRBD2 NA TGTGCCAGCAGCCACGGGACTAGCGGGACCTCCTACAATGAGCAGTTCTTC CASSHGTSGTSYNEQFF
TRBJ2-1 15 TRBV18 TRBD2 NA TGTGCCAGCTCCAAAGGGGCTAGCGGGGACAATGAGCAGTTCTTC CASSKGASGDNEQFF
TRBJ2-7 15 TRBV2 NA NA TGTGCCAGCAGTGAACAGGGTATTCCTACCTACGAGCAGTACTTC CASSEQGIPTYEQYF
TRBJ2-7 13 TRBV7-6 NA NA TGTGCCAGCAGCGACAGGAGCTCCTACGAGCAGTACTTC CASSDRSSYEQYF
TRBJ2-3 14 TRBV28 NA NA TGTGCCAGCAGTTGGGGAGGTTTCACAGATACGCAGTATTTT CASSWGGFTDTQYF
TRBJ2-5 14 TRBV5-4 NA NA TGTGCCAGCAGCTTGGCCCGGGGCCAAGAGACCCAGTACTTC CASSLARGQETQYF
TRBJ1-2 13 TRBV7-9 NA NA TGTGCCAGCAGCATTCCGCGGTCGGCTGGCTACACCTTC CASSIPRSAGYTF
TRBJ1-1 14 TRBV29-1 TRBD1 NA TGCAGCGTAAAGACAGGGGCAGTGAACACTGAAGCTTTCTTT CSVKTGAVNTEAFF
TRBJ1-1 15 TRBV7-2 NA once TGTGCCAGCAGCCCCGCCCGGGCGGGAAACACTGAAGCTTTCTTT CASSPARAGNTEAFF
TRBJ1-1 16 TRBV5-1 TRBD1 NA TGCGCCAGCAGCTTGGAGGGGGCAGGGGACAACACTGAAGCTTTCTTT CASSLEGAGDNTEAFF
TRBJ2-5 17 TRBV5-1 NA NA TGCGCCAGCAGCTTGGGTCTGGACTGGGGTGTACAAGAGACCCAGTACTTC CASSLGLDWGVQETQYF
TRBJ2-3 17 TRBV11-1 TRBD2 NA TGTGCCAGCAGCTCGACGCTAGCGGGAGACGGACAAGATACGCAGTATTTT CASSSTLAGDGQDTQYF
TRBJ2-1 15 TRBV25-1 NA NA TGTGCCAGCAGTGATTCACCGGGCTCCTACAATGAGCAGTTCTTC CASSDSPGSYNEQFF
TRBJ2-2 16 TRBV28 NA NA TGTGCCAGCAGGATATCCGGGTTCGCGAACACCGGGGAGCTGTTTTTT CASRISGFANTGELFF
TRBJ2-2 20 TRBV27 TRBD2 NA TGTGCCAGCGCCTCAAGACTAGCGGGAGGGGTTGTAAGGAACACCGGGGAGCTGTTTTTT CASASRLAGGVVRNTGELFF
TRBJ2-7 16 TRBV11-1 TRBD1 once TGTGCCAGCAGCTCAACCGGGACAGGGGCGATCTACGAGCAGTACTTC CASSSTGTGAIYEQYF
TRBJ2-1 16 TRBV5-4 TRBD2 NA TGTGCCAGCAGCTCAGCCGTGACTAGCGGTTACAATGAGCAGTTCTTC CASSSAVTSGYNEQFF
TRBJ2-3 18 TRBV19 NA NA TGTGCCAGTACCCCCAAGGGGTCCGGGACATTAAGCACAGATACGCAGTATTTT CASTPKGSGTLSTDTQYF
TRBJ1-2 13 TRBV6-5 NA NA TGTGCCAGCAGTTACAGTGCAGGGAAAGGCTACACCTTC CASSYSAGKGYTF
TRBJ2-1 14 TRBV29-1 TRBD2 few TGCAGCGTAGTTCGACTAGCGGGAGCGAGTGAGCAGTTCTTC CSVVRLAGASEQFF
TRBJ1-5 15 TRBV12-1 NA NA TGTGCCAGCAGCCCCCCGGGACAGCCTAATCAGCCCCAGCATTTT CASSPPGQPNQPQHF
TRBJ2-3 16 TRBV5-1 TRBD2 few TGCGCCAGCAGCTTGAGGGCGGGAGGCCCCGGAGATACGCAGTATTTT CASSLRAGGPGDTQYF
TRBJ1-2 13 TRBV9 TRBD1 NA TGTGCCAGCAGCCGACAGGGGCCAGAGGGCTACACCTTC CASSRQGPEGYTF
TRBJ2-3 15 TRBV2 TRBD2 NA TGTGCCAGCAGCGCACTAGCGGGAGGGGGAGATACGCAGTATTTT CASSALAGGGDTQYF
TRBJ1-2 12 TRBV28 NA NA TGTGCCAGCAGCCAAGTACAGGGTCACTACACCTTC CASSQVQGHYTF
TRBJ2-7 14 TRBV5-5 TRBD1 NA TGTGCCAGCAGCTTGCCGGACAGGGTCTACGAGCAGTACTTC CASSLPDRVYEQYF
TRBJ2-6 17 TRBV19 NA once TGTGCCAGTAGTAGGCACCGGGGTTTCTCTGGGGCCAACGTCCTGACTTTC CASSRHRGFSGANVLTF
TRBJ2-7 17 TRBV7-6 TRBD2 NA TGTGCCAGCAGCTTAGAAACGACAGCGGGAGTCGGATACGAGCAGTACTTC CASSLETTAGVGYEQYF
TRBJ2-3 14 TRBV5-4 TRBD2 few TGTGCCAGCAGCTTGGCGGGAGGGACAGATACGCAGTATTTT CASSLAGGTDTQYF
TRBJ2-6 16 TRBV4-1 TRBD1 NA TGCGCCAGCGGGAGAACAGGGGGCGCTGGGGCCAACGTCCTGACTTTC CASGRTGGAGANVLTF
TRBJ2-3 13 TRBV11-2 NA once TGTGCCAGCAGCCCCCCGAGCGCAGATACGCAGTATTTT CASSPPSADTQYF